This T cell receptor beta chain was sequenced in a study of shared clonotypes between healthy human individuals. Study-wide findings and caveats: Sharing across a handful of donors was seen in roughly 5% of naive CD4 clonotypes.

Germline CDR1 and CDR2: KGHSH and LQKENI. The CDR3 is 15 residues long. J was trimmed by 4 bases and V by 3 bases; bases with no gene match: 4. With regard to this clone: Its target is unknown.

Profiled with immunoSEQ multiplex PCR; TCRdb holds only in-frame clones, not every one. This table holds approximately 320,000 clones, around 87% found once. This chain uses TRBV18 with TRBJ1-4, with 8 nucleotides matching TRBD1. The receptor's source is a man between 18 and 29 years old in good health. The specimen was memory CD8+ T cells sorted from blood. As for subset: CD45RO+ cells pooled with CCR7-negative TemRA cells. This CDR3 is CASSPTGADNEKLFF. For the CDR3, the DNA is TGTGCCAGCTCACCGACAGGGGCCGATAATGAAAAACTGTTTTTT.